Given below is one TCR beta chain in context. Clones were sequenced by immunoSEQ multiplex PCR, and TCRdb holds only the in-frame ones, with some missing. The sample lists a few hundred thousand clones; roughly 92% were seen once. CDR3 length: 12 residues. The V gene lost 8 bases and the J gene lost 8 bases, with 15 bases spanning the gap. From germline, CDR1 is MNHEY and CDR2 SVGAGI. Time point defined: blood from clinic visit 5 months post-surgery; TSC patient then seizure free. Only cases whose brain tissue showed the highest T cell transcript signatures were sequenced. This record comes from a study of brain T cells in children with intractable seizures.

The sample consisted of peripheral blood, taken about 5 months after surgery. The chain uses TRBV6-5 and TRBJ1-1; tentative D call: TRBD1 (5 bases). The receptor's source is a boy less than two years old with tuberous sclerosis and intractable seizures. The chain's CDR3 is CASAMGRGEAFF. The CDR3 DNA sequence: TGTGCCAGCGCCATGGGGCGCGGCGAAGCTTTCTTT.